Given below is one T cell receptor beta chain in context. The DNA is omitted, as the CDR3 cannot be located on it reliably, and the CDR3 follows TCRdb's listing. These data are taken from a study of blood T cells in healthy people across ages. A second PCR of roughly 7 to 11 cycles used a sample-barcoded 5' primer and a J-beta primer mix. TCRdb processed the 5' RACE reads anew with MiXCR; each CDR3 protein has one entry. The sample consists of around 1.1 million distinct CDR3 sequences, around two fifths of them appearing once. The sequenced material came from blood. This clonotype was obtained from a man aged 18 to 29 in good health.

CDR3 loop: CASSLAGLSNEQFFGPGFF. V and J are TRBV11-3 and TRBJ2-1; the table's D gene call, TRBD1, was not cross checked with the DNA. The CDR3 is 19 amino acids long, termini counted. Germline lookup yields CDR1 SGHNT and CDR2 YENEEA.